This T cell receptor (beta chain) emerged from a study of CD8+ T cells in alopecia areata. Study in general: Twice a day, 5 to 10 mg of oral tofacitinib was administered to treated patients.

The treatment was: oral pan-JAK inhibitor, 5-10 mg twice daily. Investigators isolated RNA and reverse transcribed it into cDNA to act as the sequencing template. The method was immunoSEQ multiplex PCR; TCRdb's version includes in-frame clones alone and lacks a portion of them. This sample yields around 200,000 clones, of which about 53% are seen a single time; 10% to 14% belongs to the top ten. The clonotype was recovered from a human donor with alopecia areata. This specimen consisted of CD8+ T cells sorted from blood, obtained at week 24, from a patient treated with tofacitinib.

CDR3 sequence: CASSSKNQLTSSYEQYF. The DNA of the CDR3 is TGTGCCAGCAGTTCTAAGAACCAACTAACGAGCTCCTACGAGCAGTACTTC. The chain combines TRBV27 with TRBJ2-7; no definite D call. The CDR3 runs 17 residues. V was cut by 4 bases and J by 0 bases, with 19 bases left in between. The germline CDR1 and CDR2 sequences are MNHEY and SMNVEV (reference sequence).